The source of this T cell receptor (beta chain) is a study of shared clonotypes between healthy human individuals. Germline CDR1 reads ENHRY; CDR2 reads SYGVKD. There are 12 residues in the CDR3. V lost 0 bases, J lost 5 bases, and 4 bases lay in between. TCRdb's table, derived via immunoSEQ multiplex PCR, lists solely in-frame clones and lacks some. The data contain more than 900,000 clones, roughly 74% of them singletons. This chain connects TRBV10-3 to TRBJ2-5; D is unclear. This receptor was identified in a man aged 18 to 29 in good health. Some clones in this sample may be carry-over from other donors' samples. The sequencing input was memory CD4+ T cells from PBMCs. As for subset: CD45RA-negative fraction. The CDR3 DNA is TGTGCCATCAGTGAGTCCCCGGAGACCCAGTACTTC. Translation: CAISESPETQYF.